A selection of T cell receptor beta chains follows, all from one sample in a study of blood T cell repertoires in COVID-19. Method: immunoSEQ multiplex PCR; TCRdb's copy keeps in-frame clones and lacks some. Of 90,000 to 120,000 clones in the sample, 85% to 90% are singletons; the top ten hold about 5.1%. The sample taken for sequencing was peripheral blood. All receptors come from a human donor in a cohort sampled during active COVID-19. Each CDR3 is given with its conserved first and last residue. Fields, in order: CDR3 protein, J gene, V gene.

CDR3: CATEGQRAADTQYF
J: TRBJ2-3
V: TRBV7-9

CDR3: CAWKKGLAEGYTF
J: TRBJ1-2
V: TRBV30

CDR3: CASSLRGTGNTIYF
J: TRBJ1-3
V: TRBV5-6

CDR3: CASSPPTGRNSPLHF
J: TRBJ1-6
V: TRBV19

CDR3: CASSMLAGVNEQFF
J: TRBJ2-1
V: TRBV28

CDR3: CASSPRDRIQETQYF
J: TRBJ2-5
V: TRBV28

CDR3: CASSLVLDSRGHF
J: TRBJ2-7
V: TRBV7-8

CDR3: CASSQGGSGGTDTQYF
J: TRBJ2-3
V: TRBV4-3

CDR3: CASSQELAVSYEQYF
J: TRBJ2-7
V: TRBV4-1

CDR3: CASSSGGYSPLHF
J: TRBJ1-6
V: TRBV5-1

CDR3: CASSPPGLAGVGEQYF
J: TRBJ2-7
V: TRBV11-2

CDR3: CASSVLKVGRTINYGYTF
J: TRBJ1-2
V: TRBV28

CDR3: CASRGTGVATNEKLFF
J: TRBJ1-4
V: TRBV28

CDR3: CASSPSEVRVGTGELFF
J: TRBJ2-2
V: TRBV3-1/TRBV3-2

CDR3: CASSLMWTPNTEAFF
J: TRBJ1-1
V: TRBV27

CDR3: CASSQSSLAGGYNEQFF
J: TRBJ2-1
V: TRBV5-1

CDR3: CAWTTGLPNQPQHF
J: TRBJ1-5
V: TRBV30

CDR3: CASSYGTANNSPLHF
J: TRBJ1-6
V: TRBV6-5

CDR3: CASSVEPGTGYEQYF
J: TRBJ2-7
V: TRBV9

CDR3: CASCGGTSQPQHF
J: TRBJ1-5
V: TRBV2

CDR3: CASNDRENQPQHF
J: TRBJ1-5
V: TRBV2

CDR3: CASSHDRGPYGYTF
J: TRBJ1-2
V: TRBV28

CDR3: CSASQASTDTQYF
J: TRBJ2-3
V: TRBV20-1

CDR3: CASKGTSANNEQFF
J: TRBJ2-1
V: TRBV25-1

CDR3: CASSESGTGTIQETQYF
J: TRBJ2-5
V: TRBV10-1

CDR3: CASSHDRANSPLHF
J: TRBJ1-6
V: TRBV5-6

CDR3: CSVRRGGQGEGYTF
J: TRBJ1-2
V: TRBV29-1

CDR3: CASSQEGLAANEQFF
J: TRBJ2-1
V: TRBV2

CDR3: CASSLQGARKYF
J: TRBJ2-7
V: TRBV5-4

CDR3: CASSLKPLSSGVLYEQFF
J: TRBJ2-1
V: TRBV7-3